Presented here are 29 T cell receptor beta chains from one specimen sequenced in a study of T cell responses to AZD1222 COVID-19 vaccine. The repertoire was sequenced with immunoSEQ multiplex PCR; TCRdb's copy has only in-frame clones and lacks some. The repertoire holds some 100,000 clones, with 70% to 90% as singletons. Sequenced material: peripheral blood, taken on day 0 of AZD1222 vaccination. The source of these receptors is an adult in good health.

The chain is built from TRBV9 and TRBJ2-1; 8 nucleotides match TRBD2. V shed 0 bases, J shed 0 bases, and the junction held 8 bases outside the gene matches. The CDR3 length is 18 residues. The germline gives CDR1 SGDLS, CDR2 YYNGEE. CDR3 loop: CASSVAPGGLSSYNEQFF. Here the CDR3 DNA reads TGTGCCAGCAGCGTAGCCCCGGGAGGGTTAAGCTCCTACAATGAGCAGTTCTTC.

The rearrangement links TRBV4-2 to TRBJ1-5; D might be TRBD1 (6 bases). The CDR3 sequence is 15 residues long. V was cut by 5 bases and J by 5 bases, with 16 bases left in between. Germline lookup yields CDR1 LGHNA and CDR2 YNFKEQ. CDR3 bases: TGTGCCAGCAGCTCATACGCTAGGGGGGATCAGCCCCAGCATTTT. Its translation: CASSSYARGDQPQHF.

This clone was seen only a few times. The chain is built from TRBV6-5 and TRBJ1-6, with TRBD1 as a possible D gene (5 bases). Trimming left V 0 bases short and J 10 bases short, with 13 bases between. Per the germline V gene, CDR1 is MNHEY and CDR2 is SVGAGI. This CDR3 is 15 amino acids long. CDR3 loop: CASSYSRGKGSPLHF. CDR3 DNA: TGTGCCAGCAGTTACTCGAGGGGAAAGGGCTCACCCCTCCACTTT.

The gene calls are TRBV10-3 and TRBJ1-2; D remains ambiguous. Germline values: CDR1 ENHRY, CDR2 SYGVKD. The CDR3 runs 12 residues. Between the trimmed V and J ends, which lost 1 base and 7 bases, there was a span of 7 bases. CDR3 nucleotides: TGTGCCATCAGTGAGTTTAGGGCTGGCTACACCTTC. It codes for CAISEFRAGYTF.

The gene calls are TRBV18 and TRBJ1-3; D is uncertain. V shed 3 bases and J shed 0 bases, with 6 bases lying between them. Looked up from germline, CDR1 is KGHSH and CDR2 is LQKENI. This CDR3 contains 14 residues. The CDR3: CASSPGPSGNTIYF. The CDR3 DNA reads TGTGCCAGCTCACCCGGACCCTCTGGAAACACCATATATTTT.

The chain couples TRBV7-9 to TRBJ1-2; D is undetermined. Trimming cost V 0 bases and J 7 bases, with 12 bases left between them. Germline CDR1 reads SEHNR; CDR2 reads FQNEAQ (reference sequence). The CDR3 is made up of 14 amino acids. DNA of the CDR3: TGTGCCAGCAGCTTAGCCGGAGTGGGGTCTGGCTACACCTTC. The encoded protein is CASSLAGVGSGYTF.

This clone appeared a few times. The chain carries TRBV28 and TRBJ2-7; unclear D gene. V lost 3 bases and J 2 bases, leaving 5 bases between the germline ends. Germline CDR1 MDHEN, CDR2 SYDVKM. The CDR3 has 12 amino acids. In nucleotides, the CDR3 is TGTGCCAGCAGTTTCAGAGCCTACGAGCAGTACTTC. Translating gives CASSFRAYEQYF.

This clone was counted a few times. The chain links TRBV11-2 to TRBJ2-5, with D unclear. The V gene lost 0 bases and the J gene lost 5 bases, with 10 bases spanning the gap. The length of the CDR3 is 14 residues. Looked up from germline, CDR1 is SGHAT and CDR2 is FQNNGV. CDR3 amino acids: CASSLDSVGETQYF. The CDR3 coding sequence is TGTGCCAGCAGCTTAGATTCTGTGGGGGAGACCCAGTACTTC. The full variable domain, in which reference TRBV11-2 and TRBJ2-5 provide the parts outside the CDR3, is EAGVAQSPRYKIIEKRQSVAFWCNPISGHATLYWYQQILGQGPKLLIQFQNNGVVDDSQLPKDRFSAERLKGVDSTLKIQPAKLEDSAVYLCASSLDSVGETQYFGPGTRLLVL.

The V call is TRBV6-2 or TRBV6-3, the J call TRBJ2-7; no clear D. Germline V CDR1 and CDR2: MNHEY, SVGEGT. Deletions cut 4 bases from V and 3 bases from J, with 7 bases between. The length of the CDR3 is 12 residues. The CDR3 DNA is TGTGCCAGCAGTTTCCGCCTCTACGAGCAGTACTTC. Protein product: CASSFRLYEQYF.

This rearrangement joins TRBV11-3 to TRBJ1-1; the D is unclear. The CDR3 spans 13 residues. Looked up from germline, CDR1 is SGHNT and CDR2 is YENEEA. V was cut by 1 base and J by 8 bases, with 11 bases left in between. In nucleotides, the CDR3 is TGTGCCAGCAGCTTAGTTGGGTCCCAAGAAGCTTTCTTT. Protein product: CASSLVGSQEAFF.

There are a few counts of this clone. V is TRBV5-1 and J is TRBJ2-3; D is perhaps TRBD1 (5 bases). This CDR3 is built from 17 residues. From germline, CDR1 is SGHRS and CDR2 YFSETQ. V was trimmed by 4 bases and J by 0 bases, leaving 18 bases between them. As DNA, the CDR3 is TGCGCCAGCAGCACAATGGGGCTCCTACCTAGCACAGATACGCAGTATTTT. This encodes CASSTMGLLPSTDTQYF.

CDR3 sequence: CASSLGGTDKLEAFF. CDR3 coding DNA: TGCGCCAGCAGCTTGGGGGGGACAGATAAGCTTGAAGCTTTCTTT. The rearrangement links TRBV5-1 to TRBJ1-1; 7 bases agree with TRBD1. In germline, CDR1 is SGHRS, CDR2 YFSETQ. Trimming at V came to 0 bases and at J to 7 bases, leaving 9 bases not matched to a gene. The CDR3 loop spans 15 amino acids.

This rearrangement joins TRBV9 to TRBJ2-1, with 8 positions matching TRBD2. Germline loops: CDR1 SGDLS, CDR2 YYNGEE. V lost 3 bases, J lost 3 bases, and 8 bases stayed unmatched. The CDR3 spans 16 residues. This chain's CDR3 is CASSGGQRGYYNEQFF. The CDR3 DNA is TGTGCCAGCAGCGGTGGCCAGCGGGGGTACTACAATGAGCAGTTCTTC.

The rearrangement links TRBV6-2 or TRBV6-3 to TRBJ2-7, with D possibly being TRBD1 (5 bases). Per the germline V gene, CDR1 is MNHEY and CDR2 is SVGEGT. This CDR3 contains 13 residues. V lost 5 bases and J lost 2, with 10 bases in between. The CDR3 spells CASSNRWAYEQYF. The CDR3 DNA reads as TGTGCCAGCAGTAACAGGTGGGCCTACGAGCAGTACTTC.

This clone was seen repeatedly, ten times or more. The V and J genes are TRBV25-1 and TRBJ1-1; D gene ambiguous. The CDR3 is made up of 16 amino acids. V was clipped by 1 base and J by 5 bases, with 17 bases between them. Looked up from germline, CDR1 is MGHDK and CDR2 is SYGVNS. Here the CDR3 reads CASSESMERGGTEAFF. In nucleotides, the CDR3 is TGTGCCAGCAGTGAATCAATGGAGCGAGGAGGAACTGAAGCTTTCTTT.

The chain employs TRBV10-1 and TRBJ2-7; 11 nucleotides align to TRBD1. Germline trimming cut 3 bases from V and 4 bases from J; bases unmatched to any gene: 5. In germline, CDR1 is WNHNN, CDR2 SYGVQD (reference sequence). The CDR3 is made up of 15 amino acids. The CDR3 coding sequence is TGCGCCAGCAGTGACGGACAGGGGGCGAGGTACGAGCAGTACTTC. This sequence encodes CASSDGQGARYEQYF.

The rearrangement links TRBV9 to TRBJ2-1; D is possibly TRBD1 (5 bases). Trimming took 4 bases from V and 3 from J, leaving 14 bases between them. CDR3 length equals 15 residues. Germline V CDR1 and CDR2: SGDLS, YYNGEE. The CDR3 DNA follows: TGTGCCAGCAGCCAATTAATGACAGACTACAATGAGCAGTTCTTC. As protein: CASSQLMTDYNEQFF. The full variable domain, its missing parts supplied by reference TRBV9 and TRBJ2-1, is DSGVTQTPKHLITATGQRVTLRCSPRSGDLSVYWYQQSLDQGLQFLIQYYNGEERAKGNILERFSAQQFPDLHSELNLSSLELGDSALYFCASSQLMTDYNEQFFGPGTRLTVL.

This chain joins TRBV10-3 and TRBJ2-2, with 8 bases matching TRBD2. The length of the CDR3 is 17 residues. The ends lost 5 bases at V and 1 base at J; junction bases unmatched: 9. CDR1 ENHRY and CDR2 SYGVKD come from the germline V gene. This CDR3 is CAISLAAAGVNTGELFF. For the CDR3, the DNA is TGTGCCATCAGTTTAGCCGCAGCGGGGGTGAACACCGGGGAGCTGTTTTTT.

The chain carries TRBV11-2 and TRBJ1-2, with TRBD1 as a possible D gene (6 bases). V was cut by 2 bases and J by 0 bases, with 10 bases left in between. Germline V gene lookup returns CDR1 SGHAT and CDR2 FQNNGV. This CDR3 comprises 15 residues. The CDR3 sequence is CASSLWGPTNYGYTF. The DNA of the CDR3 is TGTGCCAGCAGCTTATGGGGGCCAACTAACTATGGCTACACCTTC.

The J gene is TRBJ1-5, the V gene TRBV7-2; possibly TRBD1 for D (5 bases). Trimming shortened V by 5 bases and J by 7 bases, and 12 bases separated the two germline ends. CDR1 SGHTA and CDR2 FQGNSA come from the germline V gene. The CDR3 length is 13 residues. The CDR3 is CASSQQAGQPQHF. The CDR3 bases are TGTGCCAGCAGCCAACAGGCGGGACAGCCCCAGCATTTT.

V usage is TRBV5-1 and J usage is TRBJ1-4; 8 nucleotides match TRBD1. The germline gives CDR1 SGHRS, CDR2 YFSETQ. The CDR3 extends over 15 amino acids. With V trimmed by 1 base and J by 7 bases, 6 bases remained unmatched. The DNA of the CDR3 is TGCGCCAGCAGCTTGTCCCAGGGGGCGCGTGAAAAACTGTTTTTT. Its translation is CASSLSQGAREKLFF.

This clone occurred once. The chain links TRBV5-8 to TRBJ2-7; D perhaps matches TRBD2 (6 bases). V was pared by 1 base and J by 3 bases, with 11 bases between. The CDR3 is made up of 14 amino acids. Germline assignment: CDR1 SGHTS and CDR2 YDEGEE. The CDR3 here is CASSLIGGNYEQYF. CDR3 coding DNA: TGTGCCAGCAGCTTGATCGGGGGAAACTACGAGCAGTACTTC.

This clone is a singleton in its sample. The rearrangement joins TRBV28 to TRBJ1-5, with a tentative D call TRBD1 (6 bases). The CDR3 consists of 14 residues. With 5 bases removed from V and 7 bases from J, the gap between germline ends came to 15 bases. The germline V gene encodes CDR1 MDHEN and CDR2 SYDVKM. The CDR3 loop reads CASSLPHQGQPQHF. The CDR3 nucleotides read TGTGCCAGCAGTCTCCCCCACCAGGGGCAGCCCCAGCATTTT.

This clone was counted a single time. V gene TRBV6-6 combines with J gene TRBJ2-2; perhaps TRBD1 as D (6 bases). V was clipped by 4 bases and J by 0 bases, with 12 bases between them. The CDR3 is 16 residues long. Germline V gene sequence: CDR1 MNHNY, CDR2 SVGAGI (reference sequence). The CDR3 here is CASSFTGTSNTGELFF. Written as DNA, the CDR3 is TGTGCCAGCAGTTTCACAGGGACCTCGAACACCGGGGAGCTGTTTTTT.

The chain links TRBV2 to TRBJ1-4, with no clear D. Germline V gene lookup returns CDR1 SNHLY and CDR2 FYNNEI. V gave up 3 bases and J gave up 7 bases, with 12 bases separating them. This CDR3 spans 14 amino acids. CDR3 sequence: CASSENGGGEKLFF. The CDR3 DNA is TGTGCCAGCAGTGAGAACGGAGGAGGTGAAAAACTGTTTTTT.

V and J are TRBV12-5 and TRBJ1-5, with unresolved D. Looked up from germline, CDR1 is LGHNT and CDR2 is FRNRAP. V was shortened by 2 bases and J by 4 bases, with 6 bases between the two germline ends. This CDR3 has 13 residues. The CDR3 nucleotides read TGTGCTAGTGGTTTGCTACCAAATCAGCCCCAGCATTTT. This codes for CASGLLPNQPQHF.

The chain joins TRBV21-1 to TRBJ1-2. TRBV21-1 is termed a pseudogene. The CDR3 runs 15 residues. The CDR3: CARGNGGRVLYGYTF. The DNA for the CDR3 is TGTGCCAGAGGAAACGGTGGTCGGGTTCTCTATGGCTACACCTTC.

The CDR3 DNA sequence: TGTGCCAGTAGTATAGTTGGAGGGGGGAATGAGCAGTTCTTC. As protein: CASSIVGGGNEQFF. The chain employs TRBV19 and TRBJ2-1; D possibly matches TRBD1 or TRBD2 (6 bases each). Germline lookup yields CDR1 LNHDA and CDR2 SQIVND (reference sequence). The CDR3 contains 14 residues. V shed 1 base and J shed 7 bases, with 11 bases lying between them. The full variable domain, its missing parts supplied by reference TRBV19 and TRBJ2-1, is DGGITQSPKYLFRKEGQNVTLSCEQNLNHDAMYWYRQDPGQGLRLIYYSQIVNDFQKGDIAEGYSVSREKKESFPLTVTSAQKNPTAFYLCASSIVGGGNEQFFGPGTRLTVL.

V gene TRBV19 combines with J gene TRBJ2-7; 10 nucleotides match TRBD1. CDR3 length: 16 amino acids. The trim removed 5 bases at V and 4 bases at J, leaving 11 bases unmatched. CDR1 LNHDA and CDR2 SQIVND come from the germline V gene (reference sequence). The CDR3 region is CASSLTGGAILYEQYF. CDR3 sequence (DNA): TGTGCCAGTAGTTTGACAGGGGGCGCAATTCTGTACGAGCAGTACTTC.